This TCR beta chain stems from a study of blood T cell repertoires in COVID-19. Study background: Donors in the United States, Italy and Spain gave samples during acute or convalescent COVID-19. From T cells, B-cell-depleted T cells, or PBMCs came the material, which was cDNA or gDNA.

Authors' methods: Estimated nucleated cell counts came from reference gene primer amplification. The data were produced by immunoSEQ multiplex PCR, yet TCRdb's version contains in-frame clones alone and is incomplete. D and trimming come from the DNA, and the V and J calls and clone size come from that table. The sample has 150,000 to 200,000 clones; around 90% are singletons. V lost 3 bases, J lost 4 bases, and 8 bases stayed unmatched. Germline V gene sequence: CDR1 MNHNS, CDR2 SASEGT. The CDR3 length is 16 residues. The receptor was derived from a young man with acute or convalescent COVID-19. Material for sequencing was peripheral blood. This chain connects TRBV6-1 to TRBJ1-5; TRBD1 matches at 8 bases. The CDR3 sequence is CASSERTGRVNQPQHF. The CDR3 DNA reads TGTGCCAGCAGTGAGCGGACAGGGAGGGTTAATCAGCCCCAGCATTTT.